This TCR beta chain appears in the sequencing data of a study of technical replicates of blood from a handful of donors. Clones were sequenced by immunoSEQ multiplex PCR, and TCRdb holds only the in-frame ones, with some missing. Here the sample spans tens of thousands of clones, 95% to 96% being singletons. This CDR3 region has 16 residues. Per germline, CDR1 SGHRS and CDR2 YFSETQ. Trimming removed 4 bases at V and 2 bases at J, with 15 bases between. The sequence came from a human donor in good health. This chain connects TRBV5-1 to TRBJ2-2; D not resolved. Sequencing input: T cells isolated from PBMCs. The chain's CDR3 is CASSVEMGHNTGELFF. The DNA of the CDR3 is TGCGCCAGCAGCGTGGAGATGGGCCATAACACCGGGGAGCTGTTTTTT.